The T cell receptor (beta chain) under discussion was sequenced for a study of Ad26.COV2.S vaccination and SARS-CoV-2 variants. Data came from immunoSEQ multiplex PCR; TCRdb stores just in-frame clones and leaves some out. The sample carries around 300,000 clones, about 86% recorded once. The CDR3 is 14 residues long. CDR1 and CDR2 (germline): SGHRS, YFSETQ. V shed 4 bases and J shed 4 bases, with 12 bases lying between them. Treatment of the sample: roughly 20 received Ad26.COV2.S at low or high dose, single or two shots; about five received placebo; per-sample allocation not given. At day 63 after the first vaccine or placebo injection, samples were drawn.

The chain carries TRBV5-1 and TRBJ1-5; D gene unclear. This clonotype was obtained from a person aged 18-65 years who received the Ad26.COV2.S COVID-19 vaccine or a placebo. The sample consisted of peripheral blood, taken in a trial of Ad26.COV2.S vaccine versus placebo. CDR3 in DNA: TGCGCCAGCAGCGACGAGGGAGGTAATCAGCCCCAGCATTTT. Protein: CASSDEGGNQPQHF.